The next 9 T cell receptor beta chains were all read from a single sample in a study of cytomegalovirus exposure and HLA in healthy donors. PCR was performed using 60 Vbeta and 13 Jbeta primers. Generated by immunoSEQ multiplex PCR, the TCRdb table keeps only in-frame clones and is missing some. The sample holds roughly 100,000 clones. The sample comprised PBMCs. The receptors here all came from a woman between 25 and 40 years old in good health and CMV-seronegative.

This sequence joins TRBV28 and TRBJ1-5; D is undetermined. Trimming cost V 6 bases and J 4 bases, with 7 bases left between them. This CDR3 is built from 12 residues. Germline V gene lookup returns CDR1 MDHEN and CDR2 SYDVKM. CDR3 sequence: CASRQVNQPQHF. Written as DNA, the CDR3 is TGTGCCAGCAGGCAGGTTAATCAGCCCCAGCATTTT.

This sequence joins TRBV6-5 and TRBJ1-5, with a possible D match to TRBD1 (5 bases). Germline CDR1 and CDR2: MNHEY and SVGAGI. The CDR3 sequence is 13 residues long. V dropped 4 bases and J dropped 4 bases, with 8 bases sitting between them. CDR3 residues: CASSWTPNQPQHF. In nucleotides, the CDR3 is TGTGCCAGCAGTTGGACACCTAATCAGCCCCAGCATTTT.

The V gene is TRBV2, the J gene TRBJ2-7, with TRBD1 identical over 7 bases. This CDR3 spans 15 amino acids. The J segment lost 4 bases and the V segment lost 6 bases, leaving 12 bases of the junction unmatched. Per germline, CDR1 SNHLY and CDR2 FYNNEI. The CDR3 sequence is CASSTNRGQGYEQYF. The CDR3 bases are TGTGCCAGCAGCACCAACAGGGGTCAGGGTTACGAGCAGTACTTC.

V gene TRBV19 combines with J gene TRBJ1-6, with 8 positions matching TRBD1. The V gene end was trimmed by 5 bases and the J gene end by 9 bases; junction bases not matched to a gene: 9. CDR3 length: 15 residues. Germline V gives CDR1 LNHDA, CDR2 SQIVND (reference sequence). Here the CDR3 DNA reads TGTGCCAGTAGTCCCCGCGCCGGGACAGGTTCACCCCTCCACTTT. Translated, it gives CASSPRAGTGSPLHF.

The gene calls are TRBV14 and TRBJ2-7; 8 bases agree with TRBD2. V lost 1 base to trimming and J lost 4 bases; unmatched junction nucleotides: 6. The CDR3 loop spans 15 amino acids. Germline CDR1 and CDR2: SGHDN and FVKESK. The CDR3 sequence is CASSQGTSLDYEQYF. The CDR3 nucleotides read TGTGCCAGCAGCCAAGGGACTAGCCTAGATTACGAGCAGTACTTC.

This chain uses TRBV7-8 with TRBJ2-7, with D tentatively TRBD2 (6 bases). This CDR3 comprises 16 residues. Germline loops: CDR1 SGHVS, CDR2 FQNEAQ. Trimming took off 6 bases at V and 4 bases at J, with 22 bases between the two ends. For the CDR3, the DNA is TGTGCCAGCAGTTCAGTGGAGGGAATGTCCCCTTACGAGCAGTACTTC. It yields the protein CASSSVEGMSPYEQYF. Full variable domain (remainder filled in from reference TRBV7-8 and TRBJ2-7): GAGVSQSPRYKVAKRGQDVALRCDPISGHVSLFWYQQALGQGPEFLTYFQNEAQLDKSGLPSDRFFAERPEGSVSTLKIQRTQQEDSAVYLCASSSVEGMSPYEQYFGPGTRLTVT.

This chain joins TRBV11-2 and TRBJ2-5; 13 nucleotides line up with TRBD2. The ends lost 5 bases at V and 3 bases at J; junction bases unmatched: 3. CDR3 length equals 15 residues. Germline V CDR1 and CDR2: SGHAT, FQNNGV. The DNA for the CDR3 is TGTGCCAGCAGCCCCGGACTAGCGGGGGAAGAGACCCAGTACTTC. Encoded protein: CASSPGLAGEETQYF.

The rearrangement links TRBV7-8 to TRBJ1-1; perhaps TRBD1 as D (5 bases). This CDR3 spans 13 amino acids. Germline V gives CDR1 SGHVS, CDR2 FQNEAQ. The V end was cut by 3 bases, the J end by 4 bases, with 9 bases between. Here the CDR3 reads CASSFSGPTEAFF. The CDR3 DNA reads as TGTGCCAGCAGCTTTTCAGGGCCCACTGAAGCTTTCTTT.

The genes are TRBV11-3 and TRBJ2-7; 11 bases match TRBD2. The CDR3 sequence is 19 residues long. J was trimmed by 2 bases and V by 1 base; bases with no gene match: 13. CDR1 and CDR2 from the germline V gene are SGHNT and YENEEA. The CDR3 region is CASSLGFRTSGQIPYEQYF. The DNA of the CDR3 is TGTGCCAGCAGCTTAGGTTTCAGGACTAGCGGGCAGATTCCCTACGAGCAGTACTTC.